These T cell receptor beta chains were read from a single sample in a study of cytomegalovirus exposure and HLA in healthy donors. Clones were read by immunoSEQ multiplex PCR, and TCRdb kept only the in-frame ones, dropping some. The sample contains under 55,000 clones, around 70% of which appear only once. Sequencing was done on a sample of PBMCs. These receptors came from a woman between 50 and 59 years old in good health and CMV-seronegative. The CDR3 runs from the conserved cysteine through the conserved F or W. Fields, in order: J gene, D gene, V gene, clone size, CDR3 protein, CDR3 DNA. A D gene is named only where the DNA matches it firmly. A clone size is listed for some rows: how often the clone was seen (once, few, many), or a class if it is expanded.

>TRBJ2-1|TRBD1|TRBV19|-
CASSISGQGFWEQFF
TGTGCCAGTAGTATTTCAGGACAGGGATTTTGGGAGCAGTTCTTC
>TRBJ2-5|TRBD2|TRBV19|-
CASSAAGGRETQYF
TGTGCCAGTAGTGCCGCGGGGGGAAGAGAGACCCAGTACTTC
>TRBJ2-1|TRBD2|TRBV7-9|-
CASSPHLAGAYNEQFF
TGTGCCAGCAGCCCCCATCTAGCGGGAGCCTACAATGAGCAGTTCTTC
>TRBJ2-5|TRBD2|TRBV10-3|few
CAISSGGNWETQYF
TGTGCCATTTCTAGCGGGGGGAACTGGGAGACCCAGTACTTC
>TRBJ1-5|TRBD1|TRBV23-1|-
CASSPPDRGLLLGNQPQHF
TGCGCCAGCAGTCCGCCGGACAGGGGGCTCCTTCTTGGCAATCAGCCCCAGCATTTT
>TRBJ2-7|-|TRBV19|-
CASSIARGSPYEQYF
TGTGCCAGTAGTATAGCCCGGGGTTCCCCCTACGAGCAGTACTTC
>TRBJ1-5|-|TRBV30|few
CAWSQGNQPQHF
TGTGCCTGGAGTCAGGGCAATCAGCCCCAGCATTTT
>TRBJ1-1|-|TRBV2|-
CASSEGGRVELPAFF
TGTGCCAGCAGTGAAGGGGGCAGGGTCGAATTGCCTGCTTTCTTT
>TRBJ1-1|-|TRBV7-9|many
CASSRLRVIDTEAFF
TGTGCCAGCAGCCGTCTCAGGGTTATCGACACTGAAGCTTTCTTT
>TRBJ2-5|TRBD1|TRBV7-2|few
CASSLGRSDRAYF
TGTGCCAGCAGCTTAGGGAGGAGCGACAGGGCGTACTTC
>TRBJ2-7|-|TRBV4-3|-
CASSQGSGGYEQYF
TGCGCCAGCAGCCAAGGGTCCGGCGGGTACGAGCAGTACTTC
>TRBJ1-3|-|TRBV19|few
CASSVDRNSGNTIYF
TGTGCCAGTAGCGTCGACAGGAACTCTGGAAACACCATATATTTT
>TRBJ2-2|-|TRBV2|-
CASNLRRGTGELFF
TGTGCCAGCAATTTAAGGAGAGGGACCGGGGAGCTGTTTTTT
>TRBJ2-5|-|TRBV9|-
CASSVRLAETQYF
TGTGCCAGCAGCGTACGGCTAGCGGAGACCCAGTACTTC
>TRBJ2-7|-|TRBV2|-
CASDGQWSGEQYF
TGTGCCAGTGATGGACAGTGGTCGGGTGAGCAGTACTTC
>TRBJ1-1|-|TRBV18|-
CASSQGGHTEAFF
TGTGCCAGCTCACAGGGAGGACACACTGAAGCTTTCTTT
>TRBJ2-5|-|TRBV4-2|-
CASSQLGGPTQYF
TGTGCCAGCAGCCAACTGGGGGGGCCGACCCAGTACTTC
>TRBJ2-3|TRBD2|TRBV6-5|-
CASSYSSSGYTDTQYF
TGTGCCAGCAGTTACTCGTCTAGCGGATACACAGATACGCAGTATTTT
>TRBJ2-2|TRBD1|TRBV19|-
CASSISPGTGTGELFF
TGTGCCAGTAGTATTTCCCCTGGGACAGGGACTGGGGAGCTGTTTTTT
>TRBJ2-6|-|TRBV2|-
CASARGSGANVLTF
TGTGCCAGCGCCCGGGGCTCTGGGGCCAACGTCCTGACTTTC
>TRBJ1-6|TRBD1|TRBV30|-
CAWSAQGNSPLHF
TGTGCCTGGAGTGCACAGGGGAACTCACCCCTCCACTTT
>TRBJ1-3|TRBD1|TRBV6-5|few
CASSYTGGTGGNTIYF
TGTGCCAGCAGTTACACGGGCGGGACAGGGGGAAACACCATATATTTT
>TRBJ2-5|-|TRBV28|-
CASSGAVQETQYF
TGTGCCAGCAGTGGAGCGGTCCAAGAGACCCAGTACTTC
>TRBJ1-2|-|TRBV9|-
CASSAHRDPYGYTF
TGTGCCAGCAGCGCCCACAGGGACCCCTATGGCTACACCTTC
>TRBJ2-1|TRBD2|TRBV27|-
CASSSPGLAGRNEQFF
TGTGCCAGCAGTTCCCCGGGACTAGCGGGAAGGAATGAGCAGTTCTTC
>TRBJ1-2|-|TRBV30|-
CAWAGYGYTF
TGTGCCTGGGCGGGGTATGGCTACACCTTC
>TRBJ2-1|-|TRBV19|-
CASRRDIYNEQFF
TGTGCCAGTAGAAGGGACATCTACAATGAGCAGTTCTTC
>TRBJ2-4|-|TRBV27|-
CASSRDSASIQYF
TGTGCCAGCAGCCGGGACTCCGCAAGCATTCAGTACTTC
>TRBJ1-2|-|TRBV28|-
CASSPADRNYGYTF
TGTGCCAGCAGTCCAGCCGACAGAAACTATGGCTACACCTTC
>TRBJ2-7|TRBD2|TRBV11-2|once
CASSLEGGGAYEQYF
TGTGCCAGCAGCTTAGAGGGCGGGGGGGCTTACGAGCAGTACTTC
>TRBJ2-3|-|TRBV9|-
CASSLFLGLSTDTQYF
TGTGCCAGCAGCCTGTTCTTAGGACTGAGCACAGATACGCAGTATTTT
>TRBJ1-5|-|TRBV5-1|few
CASSLGGRADQPQHF
TGCGCCAGCAGCTTGGGAGGCAGGGCGGATCAGCCCCAGCATTTT
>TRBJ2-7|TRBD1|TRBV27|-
CASSPTGFVYEQYF
TGTGCCAGCAGTCCGACAGGGTTTGTCTACGAGCAGTACTTC
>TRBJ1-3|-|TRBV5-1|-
CASSLLSSQGNRGNTIYF
TGCGCCAGCAGCCTTCTCTCTTCACAGGGTAACCGCGGAAACACCATATATTTT
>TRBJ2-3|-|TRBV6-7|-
CASTPRPGHHSTDTQYF
TGTGCCAGCACTCCCCGTCCGGGACACCATAGCACAGATACGCAGTATTTT
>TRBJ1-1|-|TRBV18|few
CASSPREGDAEAFF
TGTGCCAGCTCACCACGAGAGGGGGACGCTGAAGCTTTCTTT
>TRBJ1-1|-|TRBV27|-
CASSTGITEAFF
TGTGCCAGCAGCACGGGGATCACTGAAGCTTTCTTT
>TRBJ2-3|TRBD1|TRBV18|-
CASSLGQGIDTQYF
TGTGCCAGCTCACTAGGACAGGGGATAGATACGCAGTATTTT
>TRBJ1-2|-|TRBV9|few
CASSVDQGYGGYTF
TGTGCCAGCAGCGTAGACCAGGGGTACGGTGGCTACACCTTC
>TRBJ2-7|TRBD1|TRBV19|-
CASSRQGETYEQYF
TGTGCCAGTAGCAGACAGGGTGAGACCTACGAGCAGTACTTC
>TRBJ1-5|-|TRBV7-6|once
CASSSDIYQPQHF
TGTGCCAGCAGCTCCGACATTTATCAGCCCCAGCATTTT
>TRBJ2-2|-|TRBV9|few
CASSLGAVTGELFF
TGTGCCAGCAGCTTGGGGGCGGTCACCGGGGAGCTGTTTTTT
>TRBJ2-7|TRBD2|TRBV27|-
CASSSAGAGSSYEQYF
TGTGCCAGCAGTTCCGCTGGAGCGGGAAGCTCCTACGAGCAGTACTTC
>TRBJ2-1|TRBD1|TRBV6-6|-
CASSSRDRNNEQFF
TGTGCCAGCAGTTCCCGGGACAGAAACAATGAGCAGTTCTTC
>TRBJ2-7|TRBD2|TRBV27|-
CASTPGLAGDGSEQYF
TGTGCCAGCACCCCGGGACTAGCGGGAGACGGCTCCGAGCAGTACTTC
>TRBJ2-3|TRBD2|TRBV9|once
CASSAPSAGGPGTQYF
TGTGCCAGCAGCGCCCCTTCTGCGGGGGGGCCGGGTACGCAGTATTTT
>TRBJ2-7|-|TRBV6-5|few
CASSRTSSSYEQYF
TGTGCCAGCAGTCGGACTTCGAGCTCCTACGAGCAGTACTTC
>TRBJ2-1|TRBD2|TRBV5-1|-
CASSVSGRARNEQFF
TGCGCCAGCAGCGTTAGCGGGAGGGCCCGGAATGAGCAGTTCTTC
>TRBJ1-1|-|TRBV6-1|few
CASSEPGHPNTEAFF
TGTGCCAGCAGTGAACCGGGACACCCGAACACTGAAGCTTTCTTT
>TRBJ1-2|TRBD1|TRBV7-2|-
CASSPQGDSGYTF
TGTGCCAGCAGCCCGCAAGGGGACAGTGGCTACACCTTC
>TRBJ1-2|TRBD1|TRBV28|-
CASIRQGYGYTF
TGTGCCAGCATCAGACAGGGGTATGGCTACACCTTC
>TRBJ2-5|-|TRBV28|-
CASSPSRQAKETQYF
TGTGCCAGCAGCCCCTCCCGACAGGCCAAAGAGACCCAGTACTTC
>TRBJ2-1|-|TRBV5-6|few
CASSLAWGPANPGEQFF
TGTGCCAGCAGCTTGGCTTGGGGGCCTGCGAACCCGGGTGAGCAGTTCTTC
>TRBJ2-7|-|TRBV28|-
CASMGQGHEQYF
TGTGCCAGCATGGGACAAGGCCACGAGCAGTACTTC
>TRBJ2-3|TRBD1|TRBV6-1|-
CASSEPRQGQEGFF
TGTGCCAGCAGTGAACCCAGACAGGGCCAAGAGGGGTTTTTT
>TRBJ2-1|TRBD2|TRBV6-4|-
CASSAFSGSGNEQFF
TGTGCCAGCAGTGCCTTTAGCGGGAGCGGCAATGAGCAGTTCTTC
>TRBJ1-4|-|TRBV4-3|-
CASSPQVSSEKLFF
TGCGCCAGCAGCCCTCAAGTCAGTTCTGAAAAACTGTTTTTT
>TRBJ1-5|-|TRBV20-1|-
CSARDQEPQHF
TGCAGTGCTAGAGATCAGGAGCCCCAGCATTTT
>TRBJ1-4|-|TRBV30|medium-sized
CAWSVLREKLFF
TGTGCCTGGAGTGTACTAAGGGAAAAACTGTTTTTT